The rows below give T cell receptor beta chains drawn from one sample of a study of blood T cell repertoires in COVID-19. Using immunoSEQ multiplex PCR, the repertoire was profiled, and TCRdb retains in-frame clones only, with some absent. Seen here are approximately 220,000 clones, roughly 85% observed once, and the top ten hold 4.8%. Sequencing was done on a sample of PBMCs or T cells enriched from blood (not recorded which). These receptors came from a woman in her forties or fifties who had been exposed to COVID-19. Both conserved end residues are part of each CDR3. The order of the fields is V gene, CDR3 protein.

>TRBV6-1
CASSGRTGHLPANTGELFF
>TRBV5-6
CASSSGLTGQETQYF
>TRBV6-5
CASSHGSTGHYGYTF
>TRBV6-5
CASSSQAGPYEQYF
>TRBV18
CASSQDMDTEAFF
>TRBV7-3
CASSPAPGQPYGYTF
>TRBV3-1/TRBV3-2
CASSSRLNSANEQFF
>TRBV28
CASTPWRAGLAQETQYF
>TRBV18
CASSLRQADTGELFF
>TRBV5-4
CASSLRGNQREAFF
>TRBV12-3/TRBV12-4
CASTLFDTDEQFF
>TRBV25-1
CASMGGVKETQYF
>TRBV5-4
CASSLGGGTDEQYF
>TRBV28
CASSSQGTEAFF
>TRBV12-3/TRBV12-4
CASEVMHEQFF
>TRBV5-4
CASSLGLSYNSPLHF
>TRBV7-2
CASSTRTSGGAASGELFF
>TRBV11-2
CASSQGAGRMNEQYF
>TRBV5-1
CASSLGAQVSQTPYEQYF
>TRBV15
CATSGTGTLNGYTF
>TRBV27
CASSPTGYTGELFF
>TRBV18
CASSPRGDSYNEQFF
>TRBV25-1
CASRAPGPAGEQYF